A single sample is the source of the 21 T cell receptor beta chains below, sequenced in a study of shared clonotypes between healthy human individuals. Repertoires were generated with immunoSEQ multiplex PCR, while TCRdb's copy carries only in-frame clones and drops some. The table has some 500,000 clones, 90% to 97% seen once. Sequencing used naive CD4+ T cells sorted from blood. Subset here: CD45RA+ positively selected. The origin of the receptors is a young woman in good health.

This chain connects TRBV18 to TRBJ2-3; the D gene is possibly TRBD2 (6 bases). V dropped 1 base and J dropped 6 bases, with 14 bases sitting between them. CDR3 size: 15 residues. Germline V gives CDR1 KGHSH, CDR2 LQKENI. CDR3 sequence reads: CASSPQTSRPDTQYF. The CDR3 region has the DNA TGTGCCAGCTCACCACAGACTAGTCGTCCCGATACGCAGTATTTT.

The V and J genes are TRBV7-6 and TRBJ2-5, with 15 bases lining up with TRBD2. Trimming took 4 bases from V and 5 from J; bases not matched to a gene: 2. The CDR3 is 15 residues long. Germline values: CDR1 SGHVS, CDR2 FNYEAQ. For the CDR3, the DNA is TGTGCCAGCAGCTGGGGGACTAGCGGGAGGGAGACCCAGTACTTC. Protein sequence: CASSWGTSGRETQYF.

V usage is TRBV5-6 and J usage is TRBJ2-1, with a possible D match to TRBD1 (5 bases). The CDR3 spans 15 residues. Germline CDR1 is SGHDT and CDR2 is YYEEEE. Trimming took off 2 bases at V and 7 bases at J, with 16 bases between the two ends. CDR3 nucleotide sequence: TGTGCCAGCAGCTTTTATGGGGTCTCAGGGAATGAGCAGTTCTTC. It encodes CASSFYGVSGNEQFF.

The chain links TRBV28 to TRBJ2-1; 9 bases line up with TRBD1. The CDR3 has 17 amino acids. V trimming: 4 bases; J trimming: 0 bases; junction bases outside the gene matches: 7. The germline gives CDR1 MDHEN, CDR2 SYDVKM. In nucleotides, the CDR3 is TGTGCCAGCAGTTCTCCGGGACAGGGCTCCTCCTACAATGAGCAGTTCTTC. As protein: CASSSPGQGSSYNEQFF. Using reference TRBV28 and TRBJ2-1 for the parts outside the CDR3, the full variable domain is DVKVTQSSRYLVKRTGEKVFLECVQDMDHENMFWYRQDPGLGLRLIYFSYDVKMKEKGDIPEGYSVSREKKERFSLILESASTNQTSMYLCASSSPGQGSSYNEQFFGPGTRLTVL.

This sequence joins TRBV29-1 and TRBJ1-2; no clear D gene. This CDR3 contains 15 residues. Germline assignment: CDR1 SQVTM and CDR2 ANQGSEA. V was pared by 0 bases and J by 0 bases, with 11 bases between. The CDR3 region has the DNA TGCAGCGTTGAAGATACCCCTATAGCTAACTATGGCTACACCTTC. Protein sequence: CSVEDTPIANYGYTF.

V usage is TRBV18 and J usage is TRBJ1-2; D might be TRBD1 (5 bases). This CDR3 is built from 14 residues. Germline V gene sequence: CDR1 KGHSH, CDR2 LQKENI. The V gene lost 2 bases and the J gene lost 7 bases, with 14 bases spanning the gap. In DNA form, the CDR3 reads TGTGCCAGCTCACCAGGGGCGCGCGTCGGTGGCTACACCTTC. Protein product: CASSPGARVGGYTF.

The gene calls are TRBV7-9 and TRBJ1-1; 11 positions agree with TRBD1. Trimming took 5 bases from V and 5 from J; bases not matched to a gene: 10. Germline V gives CDR1 SEHNR, CDR2 FQNEAQ (reference sequence). The CDR3 is 16 amino acids. The CDR3 sequence is CASSPVPGQGGTEAFF. CDR3 in DNA: TGTGCCAGCAGCCCTGTCCCGGGACAGGGGGGAACTGAAGCTTTCTTT.

The chain has TRBV27 and TRBJ2-7; 9 bases agree with TRBD1. The length of the CDR3 is 14 residues. The V and J ends lost 4 bases and 2 bases, in that order; junction bases with no gene match: 3. Looked up from germline, CDR1 is MNHEY and CDR2 is SMNVEV (reference sequence). Written as DNA, the CDR3 is TGTGCCAGCAGTTCCCGGGACAGGGCCTACGAGCAGTACTTC. This encodes CASSSRDRAYEQYF.

V and J are TRBV27 and TRBJ1-5; D is unresolved. V was shortened by 0 bases and J by 0 bases, with 9 bases between the two germline ends. The germline gives CDR1 MNHEY, CDR2 SMNVEV (reference sequence). This CDR3 has 16 residues. Here the CDR3 reads CASSLSAGYSNQPQHF. CDR3 nucleotides: TGTGCCAGCAGTTTATCGGCGGGTTATAGCAATCAGCCCCAGCATTTT.

This chain links TRBV29-1 with TRBJ2-7; D gene uncertain. CDR3 length: 13 residues. The V and J ends lost 6 bases and 2 bases respectively, with 14 bases between them. Germline-derived CDR1 and CDR2 are SQVTM and ANQGSEA. The CDR3 sequence: CSVQRKVAYEQYF. CDR3 in DNA: TGCAGCGTCCAGAGGAAAGTGGCCTACGAGCAGTACTTC.

The chain joins TRBV28 to TRBJ1-6; 7 nucleotides agree with TRBD1. Germline V CDR1 and CDR2: MDHEN, SYDVKM. This CDR3 is 15 amino acids long. The ends lost 4 bases at V and 10 bases at J; junction bases unmatched: 10. The CDR3 bases are TGTGCCAGCAGTTCCCCGACAGGGACGAGCTCACCCCTCCACTTT. This codes for CASSSPTGTSSPLHF.

V usage is TRBV28 and J usage is TRBJ2-3; no reliable D call. The V end was cut by 5 bases, the J end by 3 bases, with 9 bases between. This CDR3 is built from 13 residues. Germline CDR1 is MDHEN and CDR2 is SYDVKM. The CDR3 here is CASSLKPTDTQYF. As DNA, the CDR3 is TGTGCCAGCAGTCTAAAACCAACAGATACGCAGTATTTT.

V usage is TRBV5-1 and J usage is TRBJ2-3; TRBD1 matches at 9 bases. Germline V gene data show CDR1 as SGHRS and CDR2 as YFSETQ. V lost 7 bases and J lost 1; bases outside the gene matches: 7. This CDR3 is built from 15 residues. The CDR3: CASSHRDRGTDTQYF. The CDR3 DNA is TGCGCCAGCTCCCACCGGGACAGGGGCACAGATACGCAGTATTTT. Based on the CDR3 plus reference TRBV5-1 and TRBJ2-3, the full variable domain is KAGVTQTPRYLIKTRGQQVTLSCSPISGHRSVSWYQQTPGQGLQFLFEYFSETQRNKGNFPGRFSGRQFSNSRSEMNVSTLELGDSALYLCASSHRDRGTDTQYFGPGTRLTVL.

This chain links TRBV7-9 with TRBJ1-1; D uncertain. V lost 1 base and J 1 base, leaving 10 bases between the germline ends. From germline, CDR1 is SEHNR and CDR2 FQNEAQ (reference sequence). There are 15 residues in the CDR3. The CDR3 region has the DNA TGTGCCAGCAGCTTAGTGGGTGATGAGAACACTGAAGCTTTCTTT. It translates to CASSLVGDENTEAFF.

The chain couples TRBV29-1 to TRBJ2-7; TRBD1 aligns across 9 bases. The CDR3 length is 14 residues. Trimming took 6 bases from V and 4 from J; bases not matched to a gene: 10. CDR1 and CDR2 from the germline V gene are SQVTM and ANQGSEA. The DNA of the CDR3 is TGCAGCGTGGCTCGGGACAGGGCTAGGTACGAGCAGTACTTC. Protein: CSVARDRARYEQYF.

The chain is built from TRBV11-1 and TRBJ2-7; TRBD2 matches at 9 bases. Trimming took 5 bases from V and 5 from J; bases not matched to a gene: 13. CDR3 size: 16 residues. The V gene's germline CDR1 is SGHAT and CDR2 FQDESV (reference sequence). The CDR3 nucleotides are TGTGCCAGCAGCCCCAAGGGAACTAGCGGGTACCACGAGCAGTACTTC. Protein product: CASSPKGTSGYHEQYF.

The chain combines TRBV11-2 with TRBJ2-1; D unclear. Germline lookup yields CDR1 SGHAT and CDR2 FQNNGV. Trimming took off 2 bases at V and 4 bases at J, with 6 bases between the two ends. The CDR3 extends over 13 amino acids. The CDR3 spells CASSLSQYNEQFF. The CDR3, as DNA: TGTGCCAGCAGCTTATCCCAGTACAATGAGCAGTTCTTC.

V gene TRBV5-1 combines with J gene TRBJ2-2; D possibly corresponds to TRBD1 (5 bases). Trimming cost V 1 base and J 1 base, with 11 bases left between them. In germline, CDR1 is SGHRS, CDR2 YFSETQ. The CDR3 consists of 16 residues. The CDR3 spells CASSLTLGQNTGELFF. CDR3 nucleotide sequence: TGCGCCAGCAGCTTGACCTTAGGACAGAACACCGGGGAGCTGTTTTTT.

The chain couples TRBV10-1 to TRBJ2-3; 9 positions agree with TRBD1. The CDR3 is 15 residues long. The junction had 3 bases not matched to a gene; V was cut back by 2 bases and J by 3 bases. CDR1 is WNHNN and CDR2 is SYGVQD in the germline V gene (reference sequence). The CDR3 region has the DNA TGCGCCAGCAGTGAGGGCGGGACAGGGACAGATACGCAGTATTTT. This gives the protein CASSEGGTGTDTQYF.

The chain links TRBV6-6 to TRBJ1-1; TRBD1 aligns across 7 bases. With 5 bases clipped from V and 2 bases from J, the junction kept 5 bases outside the gene matches. The CDR3 contains 14 residues. The germline V gene has CDR1 MNHNY and CDR2 SVGAGI (reference sequence). CDR3: CASSIQGINTEAFF. The CDR3 nucleotides are TGTGCCAGCAGTATACAGGGGATTAACACTGAAGCTTTCTTT.

This clone was counted a single time. V is TRBV27 and J is TRBJ2-3; TRBD2 matches at 8 bases. Trimming at V came to 8 bases and at J to 4 bases, leaving 8 bases not matched to a gene. Germline values: CDR1 MNHEY, CDR2 SMNVEV (reference sequence). The CDR3 is 14 residues long. The CDR3 region is CASVGRAQPDTQYF. The CDR3 nucleotides read TGTGCCAGCGTCGGGAGGGCCCAACCAGATACGCAGTATTTT.